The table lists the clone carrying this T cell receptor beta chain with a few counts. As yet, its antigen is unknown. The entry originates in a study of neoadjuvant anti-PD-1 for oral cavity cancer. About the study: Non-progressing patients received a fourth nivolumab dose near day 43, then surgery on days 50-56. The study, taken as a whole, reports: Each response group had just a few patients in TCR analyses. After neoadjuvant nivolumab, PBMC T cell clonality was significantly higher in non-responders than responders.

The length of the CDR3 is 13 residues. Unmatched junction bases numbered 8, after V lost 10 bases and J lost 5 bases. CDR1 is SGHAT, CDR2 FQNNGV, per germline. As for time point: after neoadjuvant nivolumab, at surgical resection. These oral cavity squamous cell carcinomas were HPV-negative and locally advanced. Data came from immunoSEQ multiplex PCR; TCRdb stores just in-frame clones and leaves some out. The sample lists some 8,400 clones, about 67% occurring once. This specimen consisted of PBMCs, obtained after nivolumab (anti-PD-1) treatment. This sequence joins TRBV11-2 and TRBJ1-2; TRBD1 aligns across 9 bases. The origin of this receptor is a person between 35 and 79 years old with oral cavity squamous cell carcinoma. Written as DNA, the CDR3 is TGTGCCATCCAGAGACAGGGGGGTTATGGCTACACCTTC. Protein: CAIQRQGGYGYTF.